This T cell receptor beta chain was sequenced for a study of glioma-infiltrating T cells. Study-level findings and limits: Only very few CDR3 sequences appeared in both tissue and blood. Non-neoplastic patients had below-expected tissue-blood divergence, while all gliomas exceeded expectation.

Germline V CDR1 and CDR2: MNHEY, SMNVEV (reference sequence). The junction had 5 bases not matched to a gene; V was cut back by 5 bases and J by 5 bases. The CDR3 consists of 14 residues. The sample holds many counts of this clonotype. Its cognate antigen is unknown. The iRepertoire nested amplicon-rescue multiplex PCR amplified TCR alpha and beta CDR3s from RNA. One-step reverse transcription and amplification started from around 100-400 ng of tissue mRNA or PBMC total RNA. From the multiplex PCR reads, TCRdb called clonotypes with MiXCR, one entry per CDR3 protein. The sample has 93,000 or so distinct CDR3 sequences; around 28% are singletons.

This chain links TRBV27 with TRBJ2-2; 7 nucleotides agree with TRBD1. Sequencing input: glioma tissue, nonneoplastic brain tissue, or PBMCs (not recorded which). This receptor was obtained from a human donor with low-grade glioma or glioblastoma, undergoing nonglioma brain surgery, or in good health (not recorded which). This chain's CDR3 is CASSVDRETGELFF. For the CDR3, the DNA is TGTGCCAGCAGTGTCGACAGGGAAACCGGGGAGCTGTTTTTT.